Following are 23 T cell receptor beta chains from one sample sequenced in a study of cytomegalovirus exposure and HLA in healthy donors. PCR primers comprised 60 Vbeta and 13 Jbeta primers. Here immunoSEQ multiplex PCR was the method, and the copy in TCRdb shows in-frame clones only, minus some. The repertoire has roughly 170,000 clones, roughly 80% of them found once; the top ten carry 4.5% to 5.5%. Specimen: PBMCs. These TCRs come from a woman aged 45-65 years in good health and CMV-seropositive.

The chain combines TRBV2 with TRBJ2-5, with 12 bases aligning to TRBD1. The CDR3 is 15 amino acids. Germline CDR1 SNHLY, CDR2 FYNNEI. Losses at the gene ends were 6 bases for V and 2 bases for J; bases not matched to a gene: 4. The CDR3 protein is CASRGDRGRQETQYF. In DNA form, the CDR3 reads TGTGCCAGCAGGGGGGACAGGGGGCGTCAAGAGACCCAGTACTTC.

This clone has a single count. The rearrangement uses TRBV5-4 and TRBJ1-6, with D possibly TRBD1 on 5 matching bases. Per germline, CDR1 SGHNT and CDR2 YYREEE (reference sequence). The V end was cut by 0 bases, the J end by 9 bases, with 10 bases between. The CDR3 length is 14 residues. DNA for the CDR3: TGTGCCAGCAGCTTGGGGGGCCATAGTTCACCCCTCCACTTT. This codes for CASSLGGHSSPLHF.

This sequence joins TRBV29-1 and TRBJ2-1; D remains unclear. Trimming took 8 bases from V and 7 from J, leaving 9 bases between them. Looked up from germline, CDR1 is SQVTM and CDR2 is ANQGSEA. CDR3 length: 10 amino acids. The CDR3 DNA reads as TGCAGCCTCTCTCTAAATGAGCAGTTCTTC. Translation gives CSLSLNEQFF.

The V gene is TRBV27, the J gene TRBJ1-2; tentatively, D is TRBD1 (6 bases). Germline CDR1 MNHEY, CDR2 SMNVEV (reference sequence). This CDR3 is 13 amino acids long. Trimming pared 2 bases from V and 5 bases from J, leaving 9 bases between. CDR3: CASSLAGAYGYTF. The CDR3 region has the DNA TGTGCCAGCAGTTTAGCGGGGGCATATGGCTACACCTTC.

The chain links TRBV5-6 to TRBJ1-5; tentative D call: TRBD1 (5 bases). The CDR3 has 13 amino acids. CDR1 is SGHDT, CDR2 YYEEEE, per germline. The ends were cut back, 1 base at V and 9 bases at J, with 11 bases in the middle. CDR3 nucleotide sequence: TGTGCCAGCAGCTTGCGGCAGGGAGGGCCCCAGCATTTT. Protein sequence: CASSLRQGGPQHF.

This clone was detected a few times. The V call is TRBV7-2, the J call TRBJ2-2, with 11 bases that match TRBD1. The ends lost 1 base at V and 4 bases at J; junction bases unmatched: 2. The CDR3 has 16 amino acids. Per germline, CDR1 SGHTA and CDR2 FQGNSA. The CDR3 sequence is CASSLGTGGFTGELFF. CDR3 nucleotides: TGTGCCAGCAGCTTAGGGACAGGGGGCTTCACCGGGGAGCTGTTTTTT.

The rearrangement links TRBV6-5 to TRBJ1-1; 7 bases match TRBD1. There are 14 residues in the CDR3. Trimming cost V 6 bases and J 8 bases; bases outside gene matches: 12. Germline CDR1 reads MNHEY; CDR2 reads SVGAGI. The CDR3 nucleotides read TGTGCCAGCAGCCAGGGGGGTGGGGCCAAGGAAGCTTTCTTT. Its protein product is CASSQGGGAKEAFF.

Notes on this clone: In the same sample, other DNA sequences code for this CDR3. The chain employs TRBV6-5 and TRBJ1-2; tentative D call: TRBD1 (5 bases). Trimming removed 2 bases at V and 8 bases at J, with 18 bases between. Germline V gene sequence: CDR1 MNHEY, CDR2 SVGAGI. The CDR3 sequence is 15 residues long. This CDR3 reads CASSYRRDWGGGYTF. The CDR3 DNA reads TGTGCCAGCAGTTACCGACGGGACTGGGGCGGCGGCTACACCTTC.

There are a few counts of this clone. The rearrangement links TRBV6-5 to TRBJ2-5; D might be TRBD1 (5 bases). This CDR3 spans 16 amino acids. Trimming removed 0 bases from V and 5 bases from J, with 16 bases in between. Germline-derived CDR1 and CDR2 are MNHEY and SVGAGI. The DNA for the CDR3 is TGTGCCAGCAGTTACTCGAAAATTTCTGGGGCGGAGACCCAGTACTTC. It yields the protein CASSYSKISGAETQYF.

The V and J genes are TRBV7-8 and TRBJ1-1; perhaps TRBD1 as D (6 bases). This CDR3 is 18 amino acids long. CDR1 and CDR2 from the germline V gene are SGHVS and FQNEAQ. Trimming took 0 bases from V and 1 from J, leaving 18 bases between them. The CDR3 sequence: CASSLAIVRGRSNTEAFF. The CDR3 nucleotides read TGTGCCAGCAGCTTAGCGATAGTCAGGGGTCGCTCGAACACTGAAGCTTTCTTT.

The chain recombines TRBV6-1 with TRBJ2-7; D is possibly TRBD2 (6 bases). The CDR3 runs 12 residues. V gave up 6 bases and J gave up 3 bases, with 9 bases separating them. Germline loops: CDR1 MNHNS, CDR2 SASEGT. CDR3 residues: CASREGDYEQYF. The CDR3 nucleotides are TGTGCCAGCAGGGAGGGAGACTACGAGCAGTACTTC.

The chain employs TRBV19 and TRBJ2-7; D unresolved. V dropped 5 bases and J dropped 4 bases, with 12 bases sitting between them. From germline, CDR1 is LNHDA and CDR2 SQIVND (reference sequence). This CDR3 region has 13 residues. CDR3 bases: TGTGCCAGTAGTTCAACCCCCCTATACGAGCAGTACTTC. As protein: CASSSTPLYEQYF.

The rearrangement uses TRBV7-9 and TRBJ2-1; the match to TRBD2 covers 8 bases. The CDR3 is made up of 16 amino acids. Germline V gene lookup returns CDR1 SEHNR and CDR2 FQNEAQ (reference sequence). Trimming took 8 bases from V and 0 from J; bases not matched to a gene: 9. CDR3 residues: CASWVGRAGSYNEQFF. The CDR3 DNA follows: TGTGCCAGCTGGGTCGGGAGGGCCGGCTCCTACAATGAGCAGTTCTTC.

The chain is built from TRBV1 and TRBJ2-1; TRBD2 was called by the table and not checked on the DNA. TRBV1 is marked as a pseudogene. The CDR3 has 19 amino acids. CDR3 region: CTSSHAPGLAGLGPNEQFF. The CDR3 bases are TGCACCAGCAGCCATGCCCCGGGACTAGCGGGATTGGGGCCCAATGAGCAGTTCTTC.

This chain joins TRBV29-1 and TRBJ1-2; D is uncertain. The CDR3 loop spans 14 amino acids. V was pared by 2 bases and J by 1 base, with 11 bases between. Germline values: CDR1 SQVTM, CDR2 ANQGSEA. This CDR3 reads CSVELQIYNYGYTF. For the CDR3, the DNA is TGCAGCGTTGAATTACAGATTTATAACTATGGCTACACCTTC.

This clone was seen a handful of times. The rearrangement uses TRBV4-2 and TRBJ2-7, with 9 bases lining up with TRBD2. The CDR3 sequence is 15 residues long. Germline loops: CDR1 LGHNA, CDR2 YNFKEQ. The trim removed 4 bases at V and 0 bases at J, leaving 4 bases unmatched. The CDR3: CASSPTSGTSYEQYF. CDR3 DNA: TGTGCCAGCAGCCCGACTAGCGGCACCTCCTACGAGCAGTACTTC.

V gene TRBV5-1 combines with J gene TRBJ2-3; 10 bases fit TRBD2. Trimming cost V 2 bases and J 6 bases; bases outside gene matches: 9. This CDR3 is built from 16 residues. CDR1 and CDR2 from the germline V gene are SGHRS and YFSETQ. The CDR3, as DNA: TGCGCCAGCAGCTTACAGCGGGAGGGGCCATATGATACGCAGTATTTT. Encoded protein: CASSLQREGPYDTQYF.

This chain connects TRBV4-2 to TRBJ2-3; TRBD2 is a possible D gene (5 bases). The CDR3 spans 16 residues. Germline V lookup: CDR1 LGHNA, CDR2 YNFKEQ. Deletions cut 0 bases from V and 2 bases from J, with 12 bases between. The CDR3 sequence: CASSQEGRGFTDTQYF. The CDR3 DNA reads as TGTGCCAGCAGCCAAGAAGGGCGCGGGTTCACAGATACGCAGTATTTT.

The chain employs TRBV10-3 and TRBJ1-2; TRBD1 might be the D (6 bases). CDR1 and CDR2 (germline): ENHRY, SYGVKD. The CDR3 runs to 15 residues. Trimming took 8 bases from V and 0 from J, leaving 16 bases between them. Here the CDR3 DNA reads TGTGCCATCCTAGCCCTGGACAGTCCTAACTATGGCTACACCTTC. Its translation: CAILALDSPNYGYTF.

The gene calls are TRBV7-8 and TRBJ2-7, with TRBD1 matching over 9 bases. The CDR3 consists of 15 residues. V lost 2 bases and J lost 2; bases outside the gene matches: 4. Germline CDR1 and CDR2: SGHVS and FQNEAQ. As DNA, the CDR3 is TGTGCCAGCAGCTTACGGGACAGGGAAACCTACGAGCAGTACTTC. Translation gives CASSLRDRETYEQYF. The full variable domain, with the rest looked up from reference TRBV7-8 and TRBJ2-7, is GAGVSQSPRYKVAKRGQDVALRCDPISGHVSLFWYQQALGQGPEFLTYFQNEAQLDKSGLPSDRFFAERPEGSVSTLKIQRTQQEDSAVYLCASSLRDRETYEQYFGPGTRLTVT.

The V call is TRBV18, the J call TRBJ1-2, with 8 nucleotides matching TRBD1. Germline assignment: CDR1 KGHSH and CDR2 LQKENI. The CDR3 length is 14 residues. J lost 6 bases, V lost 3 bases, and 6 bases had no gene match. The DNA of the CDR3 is TGTGCCAGCTCACCGCTGGGACAGGAGGATGGCTACACCTTC. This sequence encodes CASSPLGQEDGYTF. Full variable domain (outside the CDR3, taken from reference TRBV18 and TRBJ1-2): NAGVMQNPRHLVRRRGQEARLRCSPMKGHSHVYWYRQLPEEGLKFMVYLQKENIIDESGMPKERFSAEFPKEGPSILRIQQVVRGDSAAYFCASSPLGQEDGYTFGSGTRLTVV.

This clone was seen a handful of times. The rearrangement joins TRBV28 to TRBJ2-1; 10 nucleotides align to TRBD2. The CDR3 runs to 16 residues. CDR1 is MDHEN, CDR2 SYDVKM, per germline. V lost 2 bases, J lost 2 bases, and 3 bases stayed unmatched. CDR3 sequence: CASSLPGLAAYNEQFF. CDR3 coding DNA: TGTGCCAGCAGTTTACCCGGACTAGCGGCCTACAATGAGCAGTTCTTC.

This CDR3 reads CASSSSGRPYEQYF. The CDR3, as DNA: TGCGCCAGCAGCTCCTCCGGGAGACCCTACGAGCAGTACTTC. This sequence joins TRBV5-1 and TRBJ2-7, with D possibly being TRBD2 (6 bases). Trimming cost V 3 bases and J 2 bases, with 12 bases left between them. CDR1 SGHRS and CDR2 YFSETQ come from the germline V gene. The CDR3 covers 14 residues.